This TCR beta chain originates from a study of blood T cell repertoires in COVID-19. Clones were sequenced by immunoSEQ multiplex PCR, and TCRdb holds only the in-frame ones, with some missing. Found here are 36,000 or so clones, approximately 90% of them singletons; the top ten hold 4.8%. Germline V gene data show CDR1 as SGHVS and CDR2 as FQNEAQ. Trimming removed 5 bases from V and 5 bases from J, with 6 bases in between. This CDR3 is 11 amino acids long. This clonotype was obtained from a human donor in a cohort sampled during active COVID-19. The genes are TRBV7-8 and TRBJ2-5, with D unclear. What was sequenced was peripheral blood. The CDR3 sequence is CASSPHETQYF. The CDR3 nucleotides are TGTGCCAGCAGCCCACACGAGACCCAGTACTTC.